This T cell receptor (beta chain) emerged from a study of blood T cell repertoires in COVID-19. Using immunoSEQ multiplex PCR, the repertoire was profiled, and TCRdb retains in-frame clones only, with some absent. The sample records 140,000 or so clones, 75% to 85% being singletons. There are many counts of this clone. Other DNA sequences in this specimen translate into the identical CDR3. V was pared by 5 bases and J by 6 bases, with 6 bases of the junction left unmatched. Germline lookup yields CDR1 LNHDA and CDR2 SQIVND (reference sequence). The CDR3 has 14 residues. The rearrangement joins TRBV19 to TRBJ1-2, with 10 bases aligning to TRBD1. This TCR came from a man in his 70s who had recovered from COVID-19. Sequenced material: peripheral blood. The CDR3 DNA reads TGTGCCAGTAGTTCCCGGACAGGGGGGCATGGCTACACCTTC. This sequence encodes CASSSRTGGHGYTF.